The present entry profiles one TCR beta chain with its context. The sample originates from a study of Ad26.COV2.S vaccination and SARS-CoV-2 variants. The treatment here: roughly 18 received Ad26.COV2.S at low or high dose, single or two shots; 5 received placebo; per-sample allocation not given. All samples were drawn on day 63, counting from the first vaccine or placebo injection. Measured with immunoSEQ multiplex PCR; TCRdb has only the in-frame clones, and not every one. Found here are 400,000 or so clones, 88% of them singletons; the top ten hold roughly 3.2%. The starting material was peripheral blood, obtained in a trial of Ad26.COV2.S vaccine versus placebo. This sequence was found in a person between 18 and 59 years old who received the Ad26.COV2.S COVID-19 vaccine or a placebo.

The CDR3 bases are TGTGCCAGCAGCTTGGAGTACAGGATCAATAATTCACCCCTCCACTTT. Residues: CASSLEYRINNSPLHF. The rearrangement links TRBV5-6 to TRBJ1-6, with D possibly matching TRBD1 (5 bases). This CDR3 has 16 residues. V shed 0 bases and J shed 5 bases, with 12 bases lying between them. The germline gives CDR1 SGHDT, CDR2 YYEEEE.